Listed here are 2 T cell receptor beta chains from one sample, sequenced in a study of CD8+CD57+ T cells in acquired aplastic anemia. In patients chosen for sequencing, flow cytometry had shown CD8+CD57+ cell expansion. The template used for profiling TCR beta VDJ and CDR3 was genomic DNA. TCRdb re-derived calls from the reads in MiXCR, one entry per CDR3 protein. This table holds roughly 250,000 distinct CDR3 sequences, less than 85% found once. The sequenced sample was sorted CD4+, CD8+, or CD8+CD57+ T cells (not recorded which) from PBMCs. These receptors were collected from a human donor with aplastic anemia.

This clonotype was detected only once. At one end, the junction sequence differs from germline, possibly due to a read error. This sequence joins TRBV15 and TRBJ1-1; no clear D. The germline V gene has CDR1 LNHNV and CDR2 YYDKDF (reference sequence). The CDR3 is made up of 14 amino acids. DNA for the CDR3: TGTGCCACCAGCAAATGCGGCGAGCAGGAGGAAGCGTTCTTT. Residues: CATSKCGEQEEAFF.

This rearrangement joins TRBV15 to TRBJ2-7; D is unclear. V was cut by 0 bases and J by 3 bases, with 12 bases left in between. The CDR3 is 15 amino acids. From germline, CDR1 is LNHNV and CDR2 YYDKDF (reference sequence). This CDR3 reads CATSRDSQTVYEQYF. The CDR3 region has the DNA TGTGCCACCAGCAGAGACAGTCAGACGGTCTACGAGCAGTACTTC.